The 5 T cell receptor beta chains presented below share a single source sample, sequenced in a study of Ad26.COV2.S vaccination and SARS-CoV-2 variants. Treatment meaning: some 19 received Ad26.COV2.S at low or high dose, single or two shots; roughly 5 received placebo; per-sample allocation not given. Sampling was performed 63 days after the first vaccine or placebo injection. Repertoires were generated with immunoSEQ multiplex PCR, while TCRdb's copy carries only in-frame clones and drops some. The sample lists around 450,000 clones; roughly nine tenths were seen once. This specimen consisted of peripheral blood, obtained in a trial of Ad26.COV2.S vaccine versus placebo. These receptors were taken from a person between 18 and 59 years old who received the Ad26.COV2.S COVID-19 vaccine or a placebo.

The chain has TRBV11-2 and TRBJ2-3; TRBD1 or TRBD2 may be the D gene (5 bases each). Deletions cut 5 bases from V and 1 base from J, with 16 bases between. The CDR3 spans 16 residues. Germline V gives CDR1 SGHAT, CDR2 FQNNGV. The CDR3 region is CASSPGRGRGTDTQYF. CDR3 DNA: TGTGCCAGCAGCCCGGGCCGGGGCCGGGGCACAGATACGCAGTATTTT.

V usage is TRBV7-9 and J usage is TRBJ1-3; D is undetermined. This CDR3 has 14 residues. The V end lost 4 bases, the J end lost 0 bases, and 7 bases lay between the germline ends. CDR1 is SEHNR, CDR2 FQNEAQ, per germline (reference sequence). The CDR3 spells CASSSLYSGNTIYF. The DNA for the CDR3 is TGTGCCAGCAGCTCCCTATACTCTGGAAACACCATATATTTT.

V and J are TRBV7-9 and TRBJ1-4, with TRBD1 identical over 7 bases. Trimming cost V 5 bases and J 0 bases; bases outside gene matches: 0. Germline assignment: CDR1 SEHNR and CDR2 FQNEAQ (reference sequence). The CDR3 runs to 14 residues. As DNA, the CDR3 is TGTGCCAGCAGCACAGGGGCAACTAATGAAAAACTGTTTTTT. This gives the protein CASSTGATNEKLFF.

This clone was counted a single time. The chain combines TRBV15 with TRBJ2-3; possibly TRBD2 for D (6 bases). V lost 1 base and J 0 bases, leaving 8 bases between the germline ends. The germline CDR1 and CDR2 sequences are LNHNV and YYDKDF (reference sequence). The CDR3 contains 15 residues. The CDR3 DNA reads as TGTGCCACCAGCAGAGGTAGCGGAAGCACAGATACGCAGTATTTT. This encodes CATSRGSGSTDTQYF.

V is TRBV7-6 and J is TRBJ1-6, with D perhaps matching TRBD1 (5 bases). CDR3 length: 17 amino acids. Trimming cost V 5 bases and J 6 bases, with 20 bases left between them. The V gene's germline CDR1 is SGHVS and CDR2 FNYEAQ. The CDR3 sequence is CASSQGGHQAFNSPLHF. The CDR3, as DNA: TGTGCCAGCAGCCAGGGCGGACACCAAGCATTTAATTCACCCCTCCACTTT.